Below are 7 T cell receptor beta chains sequenced from a single sample in a study of long-term antiretroviral therapy in people with HIV. Version v3.0 of the immunoSEQ assay was performed at survey level. Clones were read by immunoSEQ multiplex PCR, and TCRdb kept only the in-frame ones, dropping some. The sample contains around 16,000 clones, 94% of which appear only once. Material: unsorted PBMCs, obtained approximately 6.4 years after starting antiretroviral therapy. These receptors were collected from a woman between 50 and 59 years old with HIV.

The chain is built from TRBV6-1 and TRBJ1-4; 7 bases are shared with TRBD1. Germline-derived CDR1 and CDR2 are MNHNS and SASEGT. The CDR3 length is 14 residues. V trimming: 6 bases; J trimming: 7 bases; junction bases outside the gene matches: 8. The CDR3 DNA sequence: TGTGCCAGCAGACGACAGGGTGGGGGTGAAAAACTGTTTTTT. This codes for CASRRQGGGEKLFF.

The chain has TRBV7-9 and TRBJ1-1; D is unresolved. Trimming left V 0 bases short and J 4 bases short, with 12 bases between. CDR1 is SEHNR and CDR2 is FQNEAQ in the germline V gene (reference sequence). This CDR3 is built from 15 residues. The CDR3: CASSLAGRVITEAFF. In DNA, the CDR3 is TGTGCCAGCAGCTTAGCGGGGAGGGTAATCACTGAAGCTTTCTTT. Complete variable domain (other parts from reference TRBV7-9 and TRBJ1-1): DTGVSQNPRHKITKRGQNVTFRCDPISEHNRLYWYRQTLGQGPEFLTYFQNEAQLEKSRLLSDRFSAERPKGSFSTLEIQRTEQGDSAMYLCASSLAGRVITEAFFGQGTRLTVV.

The V and J genes are TRBV7-8 and TRBJ2-2; TRBD1 matches 10 bases. This CDR3 is 16 amino acids long. The ends lost 5 bases at V and 6 bases at J; junction bases unmatched: 9. From germline, CDR1 is SGHVS and CDR2 FQNEAQ. The DNA for the CDR3 is TGTGCCAGCAGCCTCCGGGACAGGGGTTTGTCCGGGGAGCTGTTTTTT. Protein sequence: CASSLRDRGLSGELFF.

The chain employs TRBV5-4 and TRBJ2-2; the D gene is possibly TRBD1 (5 bases). The CDR3 loop spans 16 amino acids. The germline V gene has CDR1 SGHNT and CDR2 YYREEE (reference sequence). V gave up 0 bases and J gave up 1 base, with 10 bases separating them. This CDR3 is CASSLGTILNTGELFF. CDR3 coding DNA: TGTGCCAGCAGCTTGGGGACAATACTGAACACCGGGGAGCTGTTTTTT.

V is TRBV29-1 and J is TRBJ2-7; D is unclear. Looked up from germline, CDR1 is SQVTM and CDR2 is ANQGSEA. The CDR3 runs to 12 residues. Deletions cut 1 base from V and 2 bases from J, with 6 bases between. CDR3 residues: CSVEGTAYEQYF. The CDR3 bases are TGCAGCGTTGAAGGTACGGCCTACGAGCAGTACTTC.

The rearrangement uses TRBV28 and TRBJ2-7, with D perhaps matching TRBD1 (5 bases). Germline lookup yields CDR1 MDHEN and CDR2 SYDVKM. V was pared by 6 bases and J by 6 bases, with 27 bases between. The length of the CDR3 is 17 residues. The CDR3 sequence is CASRKGRGDRFDSEQYF. The CDR3 DNA follows: TGTGCCAGCAGGAAGGGGCGCGGTGATAGATTCGACTCCGAGCAGTACTTC.

The rearrangement joins TRBV19 to TRBJ1-2; no clear D gene. Germline V gene data show CDR1 as LNHDA and CDR2 as SQIVND (reference sequence). CDR3 length equals 12 residues. Trimming pared 9 bases from V and 5 bases from J, leaving 13 bases between. The CDR3 DNA is TGTGCCAGCTCGACGGAAAGTTATGGCTACACCTTC. It translates to CASSTESYGYTF.